Listed below are T cell receptor beta chains from one sample, sequenced in a study of cytomegalovirus exposure and HLA in healthy donors. Method: immunoSEQ multiplex PCR; TCRdb's copy keeps in-frame clones and lacks some. The sample includes roughly 120,000 clones, around nine tenths of them seen just once. Sequencing was done on a sample of PBMCs. The receptors derive from a man aged 30-40 years in good health and CMV-seronegative. CDR3s include the opening cysteine and the closing phenylalanine or tryptophan. The D gene is left open where the match is weak. The listing skips clone size in some rows; elsewhere it reads once, few, many or a size class.

size,V,J,D,DNA,CDR3
.,TRBV6-5,TRBJ1-2,.,TGTGCCAGCAGTTACCCCTTTTTGACAGCAACTTATGGCTACACCTTC,CASSYPFLTATYGYTF
.,TRBV6-1,TRBJ1-5,.,TGTGCCAGCAGAAGACAGGGCAATCAGCCCCAGCATTTT,CASRRQGNQPQHF
.,TRBV29-1,TRBJ2-1,.,TGCAGCGCCGAATACCCCCGCGGGATCTCCTACAATGAGCAGTTCTTC,CSAEYPRGISYNEQFF
.,TRBV5-1,TRBJ1-1,.,TGCGCCAGCAGCTTGGGGGGACACCGCACTGAAGCTTTCTTT,CASSLGGHRTEAFF
.,TRBV27,TRBJ2-1,TRBD2,TGTGCCAGCAGTTTCTTGACTAGCGGGGGGGGTAATGAGCAGTTCTTC,CASSFLTSGGGNEQFF
.,TRBV6-5,TRBJ2-1,TRBD2,TGTGCCAGTGCCCCACGAGCTAGCGGGGGGTATGAGCAGTTCTTC,CASAPRASGGYEQFF
.,TRBV4-2,TRBJ2-6,TRBD2,TGTGCCAGCAGCCAAGATCCCCTAGCGGGGGCAACTGGGGCCAACGTCCTGACTTTC,CASSQDPLAGATGANVLTF
.,TRBV7-9,TRBJ2-5,TRBD2,TGTGCCAGCAGCCCGCGGGGGTGGGAGACCCAGTACTTC,CASSPRGWETQYF
.,TRBV6-5,TRBJ1-1,.,TGTGCCAGCAGTAACGGAGTTCAAGCTTTCTTT,CASSNGVQAFF
.,TRBV5-4,TRBJ2-1,.,TGTGCCAGCAGCTTGCGGGTAATAGTGGGTCCCGACAATGAGCAGTTCTTC,CASSLRVIVGPDNEQFF
few,TRBV25-1,TRBJ2-7,.,TGTGCCAGCAGTAACAGCTACGAGCAGTACTTC,CASSNSYEQYF
.,TRBV9,TRBJ1-2,TRBD1,TGTGCCAGCAGCGAGCCCTCCGGGACAGGGGACTATGGCTACACCTTC,CASSEPSGTGDYGYTF
once,TRBV29-1,TRBJ2-3,TRBD2,TGCAGCGCAGTGACTAGCGGGGGCCCAGATACGCAGTATTTT,CSAVTSGGPDTQYF
.,TRBV11-2,TRBJ2-5,TRBD2,TGTGCCAGCAGCTTCCGGACAGCGGGGGCACAAGAGACCCAGTACTTC,CASSFRTAGAQETQYF
.,TRBV19,TRBJ1-5,.,TGTGCCAGTACCTCCTCCGGCAATCAGCCCCAGCATTTT,CASTSSGNQPQHF
.,TRBV7-9,TRBJ1-1,.,TGTGCCAGCAGCTTAGCGCGAGACAGCAGAATGAACACTGAAGCTTTCTTT,CASSLARDSRMNTEAFF